The entry below describes one T cell receptor beta chain. Its antigen is not known. V gave up 1 base and J gave up 4 bases, with 4 bases separating them. Germline CDR1 and CDR2: SGHAT and FQNNGV. The CDR3 sequence is 12 residues long. The sample belongs to a study of cytotoxic CD8 clonotypes in ibrutinib-treated CLL. Study-wide results and limits: Once treatment began, public clonotypes, which were uncommon, contracted or stayed stable. Starting clonality was above that of age-matched healthy donors and tracked circulating CD8+ T-cell counts. At ibrutinib response, clonality increased, and at progression it declined back toward baseline.

The method was immunoSEQ multiplex PCR; TCRdb's version includes in-frame clones alone and lacks a portion of them. The data show some 130,000 clones, about 76% seen once. This TCR came from a human donor with chronic lymphocytic leukemia. The sample here was PBMCs, taken after 24 months of ibrutinib treatment. This rearrangement joins TRBV11-2 to TRBJ1-1; D is ambiguous. The CDR3 spells CASSLGLTEAFF. For the CDR3, the DNA is TGTGCCAGCAGCTTAGGTCTCACTGAAGCTTTCTTT.